Listed below are T cell receptor beta chains from one sample, sequenced in a study of human T cells and chemical hapten exposure. TCRdb reprocessed the RACE reads with MiXCR, giving one entry per CDR3 protein. Among 75,000 to 95,000 distinct CDR3 sequences, over 9.5% were seen once, and the ten largest hold 3.5%. The sample here was whole blood, taken in connection with sensitization to the hapten diphenylcyclopropenone (DPC). The receptors were gathered from a woman aged 55 to 70 with alopecia areata. Some clones in this sample may be carry-over from other donors' samples. CDR3s include the opening cysteine and the closing phenylalanine or tryptophan. Fields, in order: J gene, V gene, clone size, D gene, CDR3 protein, CDR3 DNA. A D gene is named only where the DNA matches it firmly. The size of a clone is reported for some rows only, either as once, few or many, or as a class for expanded clones.

>TRBJ2-1|TRBV5-5|NA|NA
CASSLGPQGDWGEQFF
TGTGCCAGCAGCTTGGGTCCGCAAGGGGATTGGGGTGAGCAGTTCTTC
>TRBJ1-5|TRBV12-3/TRBV12-4|NA|NA
CASSSVEGNQPQHF
TGTGCCAGCAGCTCCGTAGAAGGCAATCAGCCCCAGCATTTT
>TRBJ1-5|TRBV9|NA|TRBD1
CASSSTGSNQPQHF
TGTGCCAGCAGCTCGACAGGGAGCAATCAGCCCCAGCATTTT
>TRBJ2-5|TRBV7-3|NA|NA
CASSLNGEQETQYF
TGTGCCAGCAGCTTAAATGGGGAGCAAGAGACCCAGTACTTC
>TRBJ1-5|TRBV5-5|many|NA
CASSPLGHSNQPQHF
TGTGCCAGCAGCCCTCTAGGTCATAGCAATCAGCCCCAGCATTTT
>TRBJ2-3|TRBV29-1|NA|NA
CSVMAGGTDTQYF
TGCAGCGTTATGGCCGGGGGCACAGATACGCAGTATTTT
>TRBJ1-5|TRBV6-2/TRBV6-3|NA|TRBD1
CASSRQGMGNQPQHF
TGTGCCAGCAGTAGACAGGGGATGGGCAATCAGCCCCAGCATTTT
>TRBJ1-2|TRBV12-3/TRBV12-4|many|NA
CASSQGNYGYTF
TGTGCCAGCAGCCAGGGGAACTATGGCTACACCTTC
>TRBJ1-1|TRBV18|many|NA
CASSPTGGQGTEAFF
TGTGCCAGCTCACCAACGGGGGGGCAGGGAACTGAAGCTTTCTTT
>TRBJ1-1|TRBV9|few|NA
CASSGGGLNTEAFF
TGTGCCAGCAGCGGCGGCGGCCTGAACACTGAAGCTTTCTTT
>TRBJ2-3|TRBV10-2|many|TRBD2
CASSGLAGTDTQYF
TGCGCCAGCAGCGGACTAGCGGGCACAGATACGCAGTATTTT
>TRBJ2-6|TRBV18|many|NA
CASSLPGANVLTF
TGTGCCAGCTCACTACCTGGGGCCAACGTCCTGACTTTC
>TRBJ1-2|TRBV12-3/TRBV12-4|NA|TRBD1
CASSRTGEYGYTF
TGTGCCAGCAGTCGGACAGGGGAATATGGCTACACCTTC
>TRBJ2-1|TRBV20-1|NA|NA
CSAKDEQFF
TGCAGTGCTAAGGATGAGCAGTTCTTC
>TRBJ1-1|TRBV20-1|NA|TRBD1
CSASQGENTEAFF
TGCAGTGCTAGTCAGGGGGAGAACACTGAAGCTTTCTTT
>TRBJ1-2|TRBV12-3/TRBV12-4|few|TRBD1
CASSKQGAPNYGYTF
TGTGCCAGCAGCAAACAGGGGGCACCCAACTATGGCTACACCTTC
>TRBJ1-6|TRBV3-1|NA|NA
CASSAAGSSPLHF
TGTGCCAGCAGCGCTGCAGGGAGTTCACCCCTCCACTTT
>TRBJ2-3|TRBV5-1|few|NA
CASSLRVGSDTQYF
TGCGCCAGCAGCTTGCGCGTAGGCTCAGATACGCAGTATTTT
>TRBJ2-3|TRBV5-1|few|NA
CASSLGWDSDTQYF
TGCGCCAGCAGCTTGGGATGGGATTCAGATACGCAGTATTTT
>TRBJ2-3|TRBV6-6|NA|NA
CASSYSFEGSGDTQYF
TGTGCCAGCAGTTACTCATTCGAGGGTAGTGGAGATACGCAGTATTTT
>TRBJ2-1|TRBV25-1|few|TRBD2
CASSDLKRGEYNEQFF
TGTGCCAGCAGTGATCTCAAGCGGGGGGAGTACAATGAGCAGTTCTTC
>TRBJ2-3|TRBV7-6|many|TRBD2
CASSLAGAGGRDTQYF
TGTGCCAGCAGCTTAGCGGGAGCGGGGGGTAGAGATACGCAGTATTTT
>TRBJ1-6|TRBV20-1|many|TRBD1
CSATGVENSPLHF
TGCAGTGCAACAGGGGTCGAGAATTCACCCCTCCACTTT
>TRBJ1-6|TRBV7-8|NA|NA
CASSSTGLNSPLHF
TGTGCCAGCAGCTCCACAGGGTTGAATTCACCCCTCCACTTT
>TRBJ1-5|TRBV5-4|many|TRBD1
CASSLDGTGSDQPQHF
TGTGCCAGCAGTCTGGACGGGACAGGGTCAGATCAGCCCCAGCATTTT
>TRBJ2-7|TRBV6-5|many|NA
CASSASGQLYEQYF
TGTGCCAGCAGTGCGTCAGGACAGCTCTACGAGCAGTACTTC
>TRBJ1-1|TRBV10-2|few|NA
CASSESTGLRSEAFF
TGCGCCAGCAGTGAGTCCACAGGGTTGCGGAGTGAAGCTTTCTTT
>TRBJ2-3|TRBV7-3|few|NA
CASSLSRSTDTQYF
TGTGCCAGCAGCTTATCCAGGAGCACAGATACGCAGTATTTT
>TRBJ2-2|TRBV5-1|NA|NA
CASRPTWNTGELFF
TGCGCCAGCAGGCCCACATGGAACACCGGGGAGCTGTTTTTT
>TRBJ1-1|TRBV18|many|TRBD1
CASSPFGTEMNTEAFF
TGTGCCAGCTCTCCCTTCGGGACAGAGATGAACACTGAAGCTTTCTTT
>TRBJ1-1|TRBV27|few|NA
CASSFFSASEAFF
TGTGCCAGCAGTTTCTTCTCGGCGAGTGAAGCTTTCTTT
>TRBJ2-4|TRBV10-3|few|TRBD1
CAIRKTGDENIQYF
TGTGCCATCAGGAAAACAGGGGACGAAAACATTCAGTACTTC
>TRBJ2-1|TRBV7-3|NA|TRBD2
CASSLLAGFYNEQFF
TGTGCCAGCAGCTTATTAGCGGGATTCTACAATGAGCAGTTCTTC
>TRBJ1-1|TRBV7-2|NA|NA
CASSFDAQAEAFF
TGTGCCAGCAGCTTCGATGCACAGGCTGAAGCTTTCTTT
>TRBJ2-1|TRBV9|few|NA
CASSFPGEQFF
TGTGCCAGCAGCTTCCCAGGTGAGCAGTTCTTC
>TRBJ2-2|TRBV7-6|few|TRBD1
CASSLGGTGATGELFF
TGTGCCAGCAGCTTAGGTGGGACAGGGGCAACCGGGGAGCTGTTTTTT
>TRBJ2-3|TRBV6-6|many|NA
CASSYITGSGGTDTQYF
TGTGCCAGCAGTTACATAACAGGGTCTGGAGGCACAGATACGCAGTATTTT
>TRBJ1-6|TRBV20-1|NA|NA
CSAKTQGSTNSPLHF
TGCAGTGCAAAGACGCAGGGAAGTACCAATTCACCCCTCCACTTT
>TRBJ1-2|TRBV11-2|NA|NA
CASRLGAGFGYTF
TGTGCCAGCCGACTTGGGGCTGGGTTTGGCTACACCTTC
>TRBJ1-2|TRBV4-1|few|NA
CASSQEEFHRVNYGYTF
TGCGCCAGCAGCCAAGAGGAATTTCACAGGGTGAACTATGGCTACACCTTC
>TRBJ2-7|TRBV20-1|many|TRBD2
CSARGGGDEQYF
TGCAGTGCTAGAGGGGGAGGGGACGAGCAGTACTTC
>TRBJ2-2|TRBV3-1|many|NA
CASSLHQESGAPNTGELFF
TGTGCCAGCAGCCTCCATCAGGAGTCCGGGGCACCGAACACCGGGGAGCTGTTTTTT
>TRBJ1-1|TRBV2|once|NA
CASRSTGRWTEAFF
TGTGCCAGCAGGTCCACAGGGCGATGGACTGAAGCTTTCTTT
>TRBJ2-1|TRBV9|NA|TRBD1
CASSVWTGEGEQFF
TGTGCCAGCAGCGTATGGACAGGGGAGGGTGAGCAGTTCTTC
>TRBJ2-3|TRBV7-3|few|TRBD2
CASSLKSLAGGPDTQYF
TGTGCCAGCAGCTTAAAATCGCTAGCGGGGGGTCCAGATACGCAGTATTTT
>TRBJ1-2|TRBV15|few|NA
CATSQTPRDHYGYTF
TGTGCCACCAGCCAAACCCCCCGGGATCATTATGGCTACACCTTC
>TRBJ2-2|TRBV3-1|NA|NA
CASSQAFSGELFF
TGTGCCAGCAGCCAGGCCTTCTCCGGGGAGCTGTTTTTT